Here is one T cell receptor beta chain with its context. This sample was included in a study of Ad26.COV2.S vaccination and SARS-CoV-2 variants. About the research overall: Once, or twice with 56 days between doses, Ad26.COV2.S was given intramuscularly.

TCRdb's table, derived via immunoSEQ multiplex PCR, lists solely in-frame clones and lacks some. The sample holds fewer than 400,000 clones, 88% seen once. V was clipped by 0 bases and J by 6 bases, with 8 bases between them. Germline V gives CDR1 MNHNS, CDR2 SASEGT. This CDR3 region has 13 residues. The sample's treatment: around 19 received Ad26.COV2.S at low or high dose, single or two shots; 5 received placebo; per-sample allocation not given. The samples were gathered on day 63 after the first injection of vaccine or placebo. Ad26.COV2.S expressed prefusion-stabilized spike from the original Wuhan strain.

The sequenced sample was peripheral blood, obtained in a trial of Ad26.COV2.S vaccine versus placebo. The clonotype comes from a person between 18 and 65 years old who received the Ad26.COV2.S COVID-19 vaccine or a placebo. The J gene is TRBJ1-2, the V gene TRBV6-1; D gene uncertain. In nucleotides, the CDR3 is TGTGCCAGCAGTGAAGCTGCGGATAATGGCTACACCTTC. Protein sequence: CASSEAADNGYTF.